This T cell receptor (beta chain) came from a study of T cell repertoires in cytomegalovirus infection (dated by TCRdb to the late 2010s). Study-wide context: Recently identified HLA-C-restricted CMV epitopes, whose presentation resists viral immunomodulation, were targeted by peptide stimulations together with well-studied HLA-B-restricted epitopes. The HLA type of each donor mattered for the analysis, because public TCR beta signatures pointed to carriage of CMV infection along with the matching HLA type. What the work shows at the level of the full study, not this receptor alone: Carriers of CMV infection plus the relevant HLA type were discriminated by the cumulative frequency of public TCR beta family members in the study cohort and in an independent roughly 340-donor cohort. In the ex vivo response, HLA-C-restricted CMV-specific TCR beta clonotypes were dominant, and in two of eight donors the single most frequent clonotype came from this HLA-C-restricted group.

This clonotype was counted only a few times. Its antigen remains undetermined. No base quality values were provided; no much bigger clone lies one nucleotide off. The label giving this sample's treatment or condition can be read as: in vitro stimulation with specific CMV peptide epitopes to enrich CMV-specific T cells. The listed sequencing device is Illumina HiSeq 1500. TCRdb took the public reads, trimmed them with fastp at Q25, ran MiXCR for clone calling and kept in-frame beta chains. When rows share a CDR3 protein, they turn into one entry using the most common DNA and genes. The sample table records some 560,000 distinct CDR3 sequences; just under 40% of these occur just once. The biggest ten clones account for 40% to 60% of the sample. V loses 1 base, J loses 4 bases, and the germline ends lie 11 bases apart. Reading from cysteine to phenylalanine, the CDR3 counts 16 amino acids. Of all the DNA, just the CDR3 is kept, 48 bases in frame from base 1. The germline V gene (reference sequence) gives CDR1 as LNHNV and CDR2 as YYDKDF.

The origin of this receptor is a human donor in good health (CMV status not recorded). Some clones in this sample may be carry-over from other donors' samples. The material was cultured PBMCs, obtained from culture after CMV antigen stimulation. The chain is assembled from TRBV15 and TRBJ2-6; the D segment cannot be called with confidence. The CDR3 loop reads CATSRGPKSGANVLTF. The nucleotide sequence reads as follows: TGTGCCACCAGCAGAGGTCCTAAATCGGGGGCCAACGTCCTGACTTTC.